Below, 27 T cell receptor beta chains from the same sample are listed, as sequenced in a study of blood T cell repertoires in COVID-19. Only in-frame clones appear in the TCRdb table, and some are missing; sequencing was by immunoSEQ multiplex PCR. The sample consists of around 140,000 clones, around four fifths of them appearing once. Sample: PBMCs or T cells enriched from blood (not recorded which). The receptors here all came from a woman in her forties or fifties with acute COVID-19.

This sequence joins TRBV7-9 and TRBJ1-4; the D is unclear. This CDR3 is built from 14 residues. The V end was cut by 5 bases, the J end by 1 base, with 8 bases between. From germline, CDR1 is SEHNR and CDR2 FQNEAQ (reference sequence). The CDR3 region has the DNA TGTGCCAGCAGCGTGGAGGGAACTAATGAAAAACTGTTTTTT. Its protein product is CASSVEGTNEKLFF.

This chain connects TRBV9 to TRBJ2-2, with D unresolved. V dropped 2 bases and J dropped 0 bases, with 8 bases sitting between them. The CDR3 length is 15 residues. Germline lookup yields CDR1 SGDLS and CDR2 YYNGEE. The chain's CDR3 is CASSVTGSNTGELFF. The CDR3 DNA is TGTGCCAGCAGCGTGACCGGGTCGAACACCGGGGAGCTGTTTTTT.

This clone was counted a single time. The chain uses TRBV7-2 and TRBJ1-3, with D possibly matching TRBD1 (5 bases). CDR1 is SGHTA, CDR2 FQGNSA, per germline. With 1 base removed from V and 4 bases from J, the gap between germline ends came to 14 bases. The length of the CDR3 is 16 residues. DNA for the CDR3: TGTGCCAGCAGCTTAGGGGCAGGGTTGTACGGAAACACCATATATTTT. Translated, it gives CASSLGAGLYGNTIYF.

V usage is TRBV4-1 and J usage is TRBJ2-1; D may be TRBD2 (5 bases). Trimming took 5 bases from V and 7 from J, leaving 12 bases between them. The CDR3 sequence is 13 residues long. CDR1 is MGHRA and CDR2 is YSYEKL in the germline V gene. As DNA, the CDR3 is TGCGCCAGCAGCGCCTTCGAGCGGAATGAGCAGTTCTTC. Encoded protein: CASSAFERNEQFF.

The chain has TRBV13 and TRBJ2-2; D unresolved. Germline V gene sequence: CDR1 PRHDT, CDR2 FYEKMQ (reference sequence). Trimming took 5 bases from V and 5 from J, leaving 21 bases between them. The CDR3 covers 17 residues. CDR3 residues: CASSPMGSRRDTGELFF. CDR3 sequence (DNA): TGTGCCAGCAGCCCAATGGGTAGCCGGAGAGATACCGGGGAGCTGTTTTTT. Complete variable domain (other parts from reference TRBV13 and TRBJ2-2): AAGVIQSPRHLIKEKRETATLKCYPIPRHDTVYWYQQGPGQDPQFLISFYEKMQSDKGSIPDRFSAQQFSDYHSELNMSSLELGDSALYFCASSPMGSRRDTGELFFGEGSRLTVL.

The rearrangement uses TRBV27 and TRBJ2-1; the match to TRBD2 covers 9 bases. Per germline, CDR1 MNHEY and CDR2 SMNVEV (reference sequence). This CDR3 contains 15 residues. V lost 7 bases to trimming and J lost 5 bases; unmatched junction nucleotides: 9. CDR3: CASNRLAADHNEQFF. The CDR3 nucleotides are TGTGCCAGCAATCGACTAGCGGCAGACCACAATGAGCAGTTCTTC.

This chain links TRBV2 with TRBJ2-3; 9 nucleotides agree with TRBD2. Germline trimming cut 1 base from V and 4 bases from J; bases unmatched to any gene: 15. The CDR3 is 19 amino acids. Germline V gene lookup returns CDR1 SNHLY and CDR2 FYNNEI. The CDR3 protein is CASSEEWFGASGTSDTQYF. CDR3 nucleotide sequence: TGTGCCAGCAGTGAAGAATGGTTTGGGGCTAGCGGGACGTCAGATACGCAGTATTTT.

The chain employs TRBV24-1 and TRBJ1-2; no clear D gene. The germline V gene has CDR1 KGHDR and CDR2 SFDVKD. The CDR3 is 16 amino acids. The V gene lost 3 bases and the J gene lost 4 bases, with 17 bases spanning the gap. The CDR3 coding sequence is TGTGCCACCAGTGATCACGGGGTTATTGAAGGCTATGGCTACACCTTC. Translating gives CATSDHGVIEGYGYTF.

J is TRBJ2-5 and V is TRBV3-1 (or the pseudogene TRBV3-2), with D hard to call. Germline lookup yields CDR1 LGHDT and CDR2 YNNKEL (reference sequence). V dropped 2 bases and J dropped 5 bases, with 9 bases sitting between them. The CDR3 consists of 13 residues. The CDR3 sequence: CASSQNALETQYF. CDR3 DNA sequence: TGTGCCAGCAGCCAAAATGCGCTCGAGACCCAGTACTTC.

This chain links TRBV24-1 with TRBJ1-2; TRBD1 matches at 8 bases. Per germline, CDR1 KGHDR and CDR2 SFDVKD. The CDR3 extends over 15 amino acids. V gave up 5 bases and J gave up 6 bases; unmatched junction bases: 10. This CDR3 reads CATSGAGGARDGYTF. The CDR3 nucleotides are TGTGCCACCAGTGGGGCAGGGGGCGCTCGGGATGGCTACACCTTC.

In DNA form, the CDR3 reads TGCAGCGCTAAACAGGGTAGCACTGAAGCTTTCTTT. Its translation is CSAKQGSTEAFF. The chain has TRBV29-1 and TRBJ1-1; D possibly corresponds to TRBD1 (6 bases). The length of the CDR3 is 12 residues. V lost 7 bases to trimming and J lost 4 bases, with 13 bases between them. Germline CDR1 reads SQVTM; CDR2 reads ANQGSEA. The full variable domain, its missing parts supplied by reference TRBV29-1 and TRBJ1-1, is SAVISQKPSRDICQRGTSLTIQCQVDSQVTMMFWYRQQPGQSLTLIATANQGSEATYESGFVIDKFPISRPNLTFSTLTVSNMSPEDSSIYLCSAKQGSTEAFFGQGTRLTVV.

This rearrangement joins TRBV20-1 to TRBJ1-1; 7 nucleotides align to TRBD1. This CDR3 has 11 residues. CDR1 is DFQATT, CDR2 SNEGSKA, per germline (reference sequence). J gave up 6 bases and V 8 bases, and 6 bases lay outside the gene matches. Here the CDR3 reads CSPHTGAEAFF. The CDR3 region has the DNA TGCAGTCCGCATACAGGGGCTGAAGCTTTCTTT.

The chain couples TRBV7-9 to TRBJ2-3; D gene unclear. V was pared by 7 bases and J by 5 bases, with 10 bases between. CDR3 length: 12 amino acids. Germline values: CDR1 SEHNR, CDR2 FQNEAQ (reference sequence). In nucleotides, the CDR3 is TGTGCCAGCACCCATTTGAGAGATACGCAGTATTTT. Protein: CASTHLRDTQYF.

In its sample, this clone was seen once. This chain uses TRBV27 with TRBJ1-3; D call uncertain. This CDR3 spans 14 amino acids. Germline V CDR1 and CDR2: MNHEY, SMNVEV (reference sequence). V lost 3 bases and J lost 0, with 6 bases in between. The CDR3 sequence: CASSFTGSGNTIYF. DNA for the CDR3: TGTGCCAGCAGTTTTACGGGCTCTGGAAACACCATATATTTT.

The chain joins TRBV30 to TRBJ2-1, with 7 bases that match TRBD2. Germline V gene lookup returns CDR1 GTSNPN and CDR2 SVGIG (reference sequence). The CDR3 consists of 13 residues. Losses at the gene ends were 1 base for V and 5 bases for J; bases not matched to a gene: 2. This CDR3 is CAWSGGRDNEQFF. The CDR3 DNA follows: TGTGCCTGGAGTGGTGGGAGGGACAATGAGCAGTTCTTC.

CDR3 in DNA: TGCGCCAGCAGCTTGGCCGCTGAGCAAGAGACCCAGTACTTC. Translating gives CASSLAAEQETQYF. The V call is TRBV5-1, the J call TRBJ2-5; D is unresolved. The CDR3 runs 14 residues. CDR1 is SGHRS and CDR2 is YFSETQ in the germline V gene. Trimming took off 0 bases at V and 2 bases at J, with 8 bases between the two ends.

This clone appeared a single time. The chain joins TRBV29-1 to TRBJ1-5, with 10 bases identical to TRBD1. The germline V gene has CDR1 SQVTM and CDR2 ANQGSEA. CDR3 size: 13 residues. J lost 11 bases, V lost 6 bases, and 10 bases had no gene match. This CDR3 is CSVATGGELSQHF. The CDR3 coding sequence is TGCAGCGTCGCGACAGGGGGCGAATTGTCCCAGCATTTT.

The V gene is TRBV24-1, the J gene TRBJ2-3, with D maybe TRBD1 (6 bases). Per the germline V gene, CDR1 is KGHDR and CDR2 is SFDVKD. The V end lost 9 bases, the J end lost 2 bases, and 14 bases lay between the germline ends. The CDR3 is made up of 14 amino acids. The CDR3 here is CATGSRDTTDTQYF. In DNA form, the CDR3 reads TGTGCCACCGGATCACGGGACACCACAGATACGCAGTATTTT.

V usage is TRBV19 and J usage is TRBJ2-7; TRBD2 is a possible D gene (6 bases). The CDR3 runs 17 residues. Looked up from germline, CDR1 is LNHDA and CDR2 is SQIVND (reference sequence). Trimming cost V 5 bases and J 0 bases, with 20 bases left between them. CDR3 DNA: TGTGCCAGTAGTCCCCTGGGAGCGGAGGGGAGCTCCTACGAGCAGTACTTC. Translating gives CASSPLGAEGSSYEQYF. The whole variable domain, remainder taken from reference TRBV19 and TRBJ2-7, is DGGITQSPKYLFRKEGQNVTLSCEQNLNHDAMYWYRQDPGQGLRLIYYSQIVNDFQKGDIAEGYSVSREKKESFPLTVTSAQKNPTAFYLCASSPLGAEGSSYEQYFGPGTRLTVT.

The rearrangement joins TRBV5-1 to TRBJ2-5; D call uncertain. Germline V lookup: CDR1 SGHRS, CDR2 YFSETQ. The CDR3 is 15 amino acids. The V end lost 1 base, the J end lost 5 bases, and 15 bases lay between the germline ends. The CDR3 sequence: CASSLIARGWETQYF. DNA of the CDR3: TGCGCCAGCAGCTTGATAGCCCGTGGGTGGGAGACCCAGTACTTC.

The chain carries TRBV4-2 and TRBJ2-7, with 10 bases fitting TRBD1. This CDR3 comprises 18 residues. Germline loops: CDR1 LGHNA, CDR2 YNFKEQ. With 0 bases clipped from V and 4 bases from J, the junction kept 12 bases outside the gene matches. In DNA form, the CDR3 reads TGTGCCAGCAGCCAAGATTTTATGGGTGGACAGGGGGTATACGAGCAGTACTTC. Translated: CASSQDFMGGQGVYEQYF.

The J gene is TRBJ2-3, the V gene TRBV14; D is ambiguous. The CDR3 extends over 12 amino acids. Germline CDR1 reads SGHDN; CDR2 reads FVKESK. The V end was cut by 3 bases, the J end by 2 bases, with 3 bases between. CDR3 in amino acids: CASSHYTDTQYF. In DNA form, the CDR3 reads TGTGCCAGCAGCCACTACACAGATACGCAGTATTTT.

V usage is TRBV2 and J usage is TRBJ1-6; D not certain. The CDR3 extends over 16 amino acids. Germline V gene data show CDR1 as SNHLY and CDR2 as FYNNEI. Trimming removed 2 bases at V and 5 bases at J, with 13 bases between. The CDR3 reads CASSEHSMENNSPLHF. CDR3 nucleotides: TGTGCCAGCAGTGAACACAGCATGGAAAATAATTCACCCCTCCACTTT.

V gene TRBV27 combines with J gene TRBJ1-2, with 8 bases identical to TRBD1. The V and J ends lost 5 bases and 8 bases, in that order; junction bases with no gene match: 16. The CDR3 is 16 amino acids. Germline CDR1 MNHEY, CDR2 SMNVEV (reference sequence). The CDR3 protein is CASSLAGTGLGGGYTF. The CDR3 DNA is TGTGCCAGCAGTCTCGCTGGGACAGGCCTAGGGGGAGGCTACACCTTC.

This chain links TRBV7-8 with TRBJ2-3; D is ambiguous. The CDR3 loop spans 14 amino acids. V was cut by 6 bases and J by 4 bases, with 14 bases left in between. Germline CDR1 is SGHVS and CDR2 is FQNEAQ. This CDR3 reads CASRVGGLADTQYF. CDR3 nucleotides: TGTGCCAGCAGAGTTGGCGGATTGGCAGATACGCAGTATTTT.

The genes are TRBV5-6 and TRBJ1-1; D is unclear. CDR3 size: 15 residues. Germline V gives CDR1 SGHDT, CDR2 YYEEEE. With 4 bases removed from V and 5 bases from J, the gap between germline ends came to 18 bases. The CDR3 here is CASSQIQQRSTEAFF. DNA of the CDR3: TGTGCCAGCAGCCAAATTCAACAGAGAAGTACTGAAGCTTTCTTT.

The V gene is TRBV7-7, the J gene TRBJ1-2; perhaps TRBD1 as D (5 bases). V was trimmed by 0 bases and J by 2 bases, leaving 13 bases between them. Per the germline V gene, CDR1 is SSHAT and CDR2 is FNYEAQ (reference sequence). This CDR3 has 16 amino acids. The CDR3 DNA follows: TGTGCCAGCAGCTTAGCGAAACCAGGGAGGAACTATGGCTACACCTTC. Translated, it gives CASSLAKPGRNYGYTF. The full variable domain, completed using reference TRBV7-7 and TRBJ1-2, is GAGVSQSPRYKVTKRGQDVTLRCDPISSHATLYWYQQALGQGPEFLTYFNYEAQPDKSGLPSDRFSAERPEGSISTLTIQRTEQRDSAMYRCASSLAKPGRNYGYTFGSGTRLTVV.